The next 19 T cell receptor beta chains were all read from a single sample in a study of radiotherapy plus CTLA-4 blockade in lung cancer. Here immunoSEQ multiplex PCR was the method, and the copy in TCRdb shows in-frame clones only, minus some. The top ten hold around 8.3% of the sample, which has tens of thousands of clones, about 72% seen once. The specimen was peripheral blood, collected from a patient treated with radiotherapy plus ipilimumab. These receptors all come from a human donor with non-small cell lung cancer whose response to radiotherapy plus ipilimumab could not be evaluated.

The J gene is TRBJ2-1, the V gene TRBV12-2; the listed D gene, TRBD1, was not tested against the DNA. TRBV12-2 is classified as a pseudogene. The CDR3 is made up of 14 amino acids. CDR3 loop: CASRLMDRYNEQFF. The CDR3 DNA follows: TGTGCAAGTCGCCTGATGGACAGGTACAATGAGCAGTTCTTC.

The chain carries TRBV10-3 and TRBJ2-3, with 12 positions matching TRBD2. CDR1 and CDR2 (germline): ENHRY, SYGVKD. Trimming took 5 bases from V and 2 from J; bases not matched to a gene: 2. The CDR3 has 15 amino acids. CDR3 bases: TGTGCCATCAGTAGACTAGCGGGGGACACAGATACGCAGTATTTT. Translated: CAISRLAGDTDTQYF.

This rearrangement joins TRBV2 to TRBJ2-7; D gene uncertain. Germline lookup yields CDR1 SNHLY and CDR2 FYNNEI. This CDR3 has 12 amino acids. V lost 2 bases and J 6 bases, leaving 8 bases between the germline ends. CDR3 in amino acids: CASSESGSEQYF. The CDR3 DNA sequence: TGTGCCAGCAGTGAATCCGGGTCCGAGCAGTACTTC. The entire variable domain, with the rest obtained from reference TRBV2 and TRBJ2-7, is as follows: EPEVTQTPSHQVTQMGQEVILRCVPISNHLYFYWYRQILGQKVEFLVSFYNNEISEKSEIFDDQFSVERPDGSNFTLKIRSTKLEDSAMYFCASSESGSEQYFGPGTRLTVT.

The gene calls are TRBV5-4 and TRBJ1-2; 11 positions match TRBD1. J gave up 8 bases and V 4 bases, and 10 bases lay outside the gene matches. Germline V gene sequence: CDR1 SGHNT, CDR2 YYREEE (reference sequence). The CDR3 contains 15 residues. CDR3 protein: CASSPPGQGDGGYTF. The CDR3 bases are TGTGCCAGCAGCCCGCCGGGACAGGGGGACGGGGGCTACACCTTC.

The V gene is TRBV14, the J gene TRBJ2-1, with TRBD1 as a possible D gene (6 bases). The CDR3 sequence is 15 residues long. Germline V gives CDR1 SGHDN, CDR2 FVKESK. V gave up 1 base and J gave up 1 base, with 8 bases separating them. The DNA of the CDR3 is TGTGCCAGCAGCCAAGTAGGGGGTTCCTACAATGAGCAGTTCTTC. Protein product: CASSQVGGSYNEQFF.

Comment on this clone: Mismatch with germline at one junction end may stem from a read error. The chain uses TRBV19 and TRBJ2-1; TRBD2 aligns across 9 bases. The germline CDR1 and CDR2 sequences are LNHDA and SQIVND (reference sequence). This CDR3 is built from 15 residues. CDR3 bases: TGTGCCAGTAGTACTGGCGGGGGGGCCTTCAATGGGCAGTTCTTC. Its protein is CASSTGGGAFNGQFF. Looking up the rest from reference TRBV19 and TRBJ2-1 gives the full variable domain: DGGITQSPKYLFRKEGQNVTLSCEQNLNHDAMYWYRQDPGQGLRLIYYSQIVNDFQKGDIAEGYSVSREKKESFPLTVTSAQKNPTAFYLCASSTGGGAFNGQFFGPGTRLTVL.

The chain has TRBV7-3 and TRBJ2-3; D is perhaps TRBD2 (6 bases). V was trimmed by 3 bases and J by 4 bases, leaving 11 bases between them. Germline CDR1 reads SGHTA; CDR2 reads FQGTGA. The CDR3 totals 14 residues. The CDR3 DNA follows: TGTGCCAGCAGCTTTGGGGTAGCGGCAGATACGCAGTATTTT. This gives the protein CASSFGVAADTQYF.

On this clone itself: The sample contains more than one DNA sequence encoding this CDR3. The chain links TRBV5-1 to TRBJ2-7, with 11 bases fitting TRBD1. This CDR3 contains 16 residues. The trim removed 4 bases at V and 7 bases at J, leaving 13 bases unmatched. CDR1 SGHRS and CDR2 YFSETQ come from the germline V gene. DNA of the CDR3: TGCGCCAGCAGCCAACCCACCGGGACAGGGGGTCGGGAGCAGTACTTC. Translating gives CASSQPTGTGGREQYF.

The genes are TRBV6-1 and TRBJ1-6; the D gene is possibly TRBD1 (6 bases). Trimming shortened V by 6 bases and J by 7 bases, and 16 bases separated the two germline ends. Germline V CDR1 and CDR2: MNHNS, SASEGT. The CDR3 contains 15 residues. The CDR3 nucleotides read TGTGCCAGCAGCCCCACAAATACAGGGAATTCACCCCTCCACTTT. It is translated as CASSPTNTGNSPLHF.

The gene calls are TRBV6-5 and TRBJ1-5; D uncertain. V was cut by 2 bases and J by 4 bases, with 6 bases left in between. The CDR3 has 13 amino acids. Germline lookup yields CDR1 MNHEY and CDR2 SVGAGI. The CDR3 is CASSYEENQPQHF. The CDR3 DNA is TGTGCCAGCAGTTACGAAGAGAATCAGCCCCAGCATTTT.

The rearrangement joins TRBV6-5 to TRBJ1-2; D is undetermined. With 6 bases removed from V and 5 bases from J, the gap between germline ends came to 10 bases. Germline CDR1 is MNHEY and CDR2 is SVGAGI. The CDR3 spans 12 residues. The CDR3 DNA sequence: TGTGCCAGCAGCAGAACAAGTTATGGCTACACCTTC. Its translation: CASSRTSYGYTF.

The J gene is TRBJ1-2, the V gene TRBV7-8; D ambiguous. V was clipped by 3 bases and J by 8 bases, with 19 bases between them. Germline CDR1 and CDR2: SGHVS and FQNEAQ. This CDR3 spans 15 amino acids. The CDR3 sequence is CASSFGVPLLGGYTF. For the CDR3, the DNA is TGTGCCAGCAGCTTTGGTGTTCCATTATTGGGCGGCTACACCTTC.

V gene TRBV4-1 combines with J gene TRBJ1-1, with 10 bases fitting TRBD1. There are 13 residues in the CDR3. In germline, CDR1 is MGHRA, CDR2 YSYEKL. The V and J ends lost 1 base and 11 bases, in that order; junction bases with no gene match: 4. The DNA of the CDR3 is TGCGCCAGCAGCCAAGGGGACAGGGGTGAGGCTTTCTTT. Translated: CASSQGDRGEAFF.

This chain connects TRBV2 to TRBJ2-5; TRBD2 aligns across 7 bases. The CDR3 is 13 residues long. The germline CDR1 and CDR2 sequences are SNHLY and FYNNEI. The V segment lost 6 bases and the J segment 6 bases; nucleotides outside the gene matches: 7. CDR3 in amino acids: CASSLGTMQTQYF. The CDR3 DNA sequence: TGTGCCAGCAGCCTCGGGACTATGCAGACCCAGTACTTC.

Here the CDR3 reads CASSLRTEAFF. CDR3 in DNA: TGTGCCAGCAGCCTGCGGACTGAAGCTTTCTTT. The V gene is TRBV7-8, the J gene TRBJ1-1; D is undetermined. The germline CDR1 and CDR2 sequences are SGHVS and FQNEAQ. This CDR3 spans 11 amino acids. With 5 bases removed from V and 5 bases from J, the gap between germline ends came to 6 bases.

In nucleotides, the CDR3 is TGTGCCAGCAGCCCGACAGAATTTAACACTGAAGCTTTCTTT. This encodes CASSPTEFNTEAFF. The V call is TRBV5-5, the J call TRBJ1-1; tentative D call: TRBD1 (5 bases). The CDR3 runs 14 residues. Per the germline V gene, CDR1 is SGHKS and CDR2 is YYEKEE (reference sequence). The V and J ends lost 4 bases and 2 bases respectively, with 12 bases between them.

The V gene is TRBV9, the J gene TRBJ2-5; TRBD2 matches 12 bases. CDR1 SGDLS and CDR2 YYNGEE come from the germline V gene. This CDR3 contains 18 residues. V trimming: 0 bases; J trimming: 2 bases; junction bases outside the gene matches: 8. CDR3 coding DNA: TGTGCCAGCAGCGTAGCTAGCGGGGGGGCGGGAGGTCAAGAGACCCAGTACTTC. This codes for CASSVASGGAGGQETQYF. The full variable domain, completed using reference TRBV9 and TRBJ2-5, is DSGVTQTPKHLITATGQRVTLRCSPRSGDLSVYWYQQSLDQGLQFLIQYYNGEERAKGNILERFSAQQFPDLHSELNLSSLELGDSALYFCASSVASGGAGGQETQYFGPGTRLLVL.

This chain connects TRBV29-1 to TRBJ2-5; the match to TRBD1 covers 10 bases. Matching the DNA end better, TRBJ2-7 makes the J call doubtful. Germline V gene lookup returns CDR1 SQVTM and CDR2 ANQGSEA. This CDR3 has 14 residues. This CDR3 is CSVRGTGERYEQYF. DNA for the CDR3: TGCAGCGTGAGAGGGACAGGGGAACGCTACGAGCAGTACTTC.

The chain links TRBV27 to TRBJ2-5; D might be TRBD2 (6 bases). The CDR3 is 12 residues long. Germline-derived CDR1 and CDR2 are MNHEY and SMNVEV (reference sequence). V was trimmed by 4 bases and J by 9 bases, leaving 12 bases between them. The CDR3 DNA sequence: TGTGCCAGCAGTTCATTATGGGGGGCCCAGTACTTC. Protein sequence: CASSSLWGAQYF.